This T cell receptor (beta chain) was captured by sequencing in a study of blood T cell repertoires in COVID-19. Everyone who took part was about 18 to 90 years old, and they came from 24 US areas. Authors' analysis steps: Reference gene primer amplification gave nucleated cell count estimates. Method: immunoSEQ multiplex PCR; TCRdb's copy keeps in-frame clones and lacks some. The V and J calls and clone size are taken from that table; D and trimming were inferred from the DNA. Of roughly 180,000 clones listed, approximately 77% are singletons. The receptor was derived from a man aged 55 to 69 who had recovered from COVID-19. The material sequenced was PBMCs or T cells enriched from blood (not recorded which).

Here the CDR3 reads CASSNRDLGRNHEQYF. CDR3 DNA sequence: TGTGCCAGCAGTAACCGGGACCTCGGGAGGAACCACGAGCAGTACTTC. The chain couples TRBV7-3 to TRBJ2-7; 7 nucleotides agree with TRBD2. V gave up 6 bases and J gave up 5 bases; unmatched junction bases: 16. The CDR3 spans 16 residues. The germline CDR1 and CDR2 sequences are SGHTA and FQGTGA.